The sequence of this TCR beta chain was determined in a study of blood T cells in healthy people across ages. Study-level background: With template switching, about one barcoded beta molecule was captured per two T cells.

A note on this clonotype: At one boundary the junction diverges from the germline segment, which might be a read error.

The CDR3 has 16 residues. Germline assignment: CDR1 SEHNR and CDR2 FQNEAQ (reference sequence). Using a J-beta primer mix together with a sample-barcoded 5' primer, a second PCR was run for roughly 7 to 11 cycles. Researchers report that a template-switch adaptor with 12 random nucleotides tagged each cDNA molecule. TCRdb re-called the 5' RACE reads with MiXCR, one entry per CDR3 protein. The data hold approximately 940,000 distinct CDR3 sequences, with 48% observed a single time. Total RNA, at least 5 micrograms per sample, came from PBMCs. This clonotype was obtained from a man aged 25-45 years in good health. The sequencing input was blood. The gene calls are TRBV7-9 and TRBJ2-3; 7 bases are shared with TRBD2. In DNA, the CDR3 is TGTGCCGGCAGCTTAGCGGGTCCGAAGTCCGCAGATACGCAGTATTTT. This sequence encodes CAGSLAGPKSADTQYF.